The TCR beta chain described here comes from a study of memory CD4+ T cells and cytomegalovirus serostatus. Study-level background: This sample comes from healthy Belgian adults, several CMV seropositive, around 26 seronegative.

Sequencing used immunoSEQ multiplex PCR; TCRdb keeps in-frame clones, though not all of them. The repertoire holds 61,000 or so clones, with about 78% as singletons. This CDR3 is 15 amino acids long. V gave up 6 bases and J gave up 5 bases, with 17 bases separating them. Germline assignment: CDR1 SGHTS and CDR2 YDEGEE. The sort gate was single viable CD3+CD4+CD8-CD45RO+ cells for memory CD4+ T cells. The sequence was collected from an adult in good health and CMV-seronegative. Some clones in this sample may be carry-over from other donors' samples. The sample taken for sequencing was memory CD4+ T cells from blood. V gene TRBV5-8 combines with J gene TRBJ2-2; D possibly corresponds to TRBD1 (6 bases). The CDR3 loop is CASTPRNRVTGELFF. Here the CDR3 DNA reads TGTGCCAGCACCCCGCGTAACAGGGTAACCGGGGAGCTGTTTTTT.